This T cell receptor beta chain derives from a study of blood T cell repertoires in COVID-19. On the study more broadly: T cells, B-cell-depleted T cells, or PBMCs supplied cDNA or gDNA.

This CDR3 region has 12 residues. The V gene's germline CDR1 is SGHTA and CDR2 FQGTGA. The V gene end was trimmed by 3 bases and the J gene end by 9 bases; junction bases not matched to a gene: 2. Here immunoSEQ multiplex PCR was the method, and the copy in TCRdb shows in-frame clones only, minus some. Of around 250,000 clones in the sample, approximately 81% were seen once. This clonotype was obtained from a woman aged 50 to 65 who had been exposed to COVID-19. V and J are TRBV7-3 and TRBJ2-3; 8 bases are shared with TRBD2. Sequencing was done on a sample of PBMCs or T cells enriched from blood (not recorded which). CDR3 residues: CASSFTGGTQYF. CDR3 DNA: TGTGCCAGCAGCTTTACGGGGGGGACGCAGTATTTT. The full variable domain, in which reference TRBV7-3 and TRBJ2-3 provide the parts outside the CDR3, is GAGVSQTPSNKVTEKGKYVELRCDPISGHTALYWYRQSLGQGPEFLIYFQGTGAADDSGLPNDRFFAVRPEGSVSTLKIQRTERGDSAVYLCASSFTGGTQYFGPGTRLTVL.